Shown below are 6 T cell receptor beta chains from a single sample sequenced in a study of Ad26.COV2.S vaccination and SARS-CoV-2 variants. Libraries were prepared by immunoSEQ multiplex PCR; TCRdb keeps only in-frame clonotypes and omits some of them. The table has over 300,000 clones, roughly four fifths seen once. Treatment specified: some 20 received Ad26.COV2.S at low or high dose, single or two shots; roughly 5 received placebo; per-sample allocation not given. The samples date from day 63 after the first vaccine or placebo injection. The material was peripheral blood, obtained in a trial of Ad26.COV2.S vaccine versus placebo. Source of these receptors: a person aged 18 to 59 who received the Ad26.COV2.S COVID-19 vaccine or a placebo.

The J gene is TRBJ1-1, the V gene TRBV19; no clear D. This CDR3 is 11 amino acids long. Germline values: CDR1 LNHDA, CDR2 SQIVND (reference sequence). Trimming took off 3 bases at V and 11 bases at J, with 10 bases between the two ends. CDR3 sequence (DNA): TGTGCCAGTAGTATTACGAAGAAGGCTTTCTTT. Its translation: CASSITKKAFF.

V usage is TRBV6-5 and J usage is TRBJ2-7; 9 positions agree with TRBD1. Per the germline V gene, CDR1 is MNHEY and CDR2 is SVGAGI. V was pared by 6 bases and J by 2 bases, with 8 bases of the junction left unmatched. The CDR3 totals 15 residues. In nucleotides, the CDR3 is TGTGCCAGCAGGCACGGGACAGGGAAAACCTACGAGCAGTACTTC. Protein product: CASRHGTGKTYEQYF.

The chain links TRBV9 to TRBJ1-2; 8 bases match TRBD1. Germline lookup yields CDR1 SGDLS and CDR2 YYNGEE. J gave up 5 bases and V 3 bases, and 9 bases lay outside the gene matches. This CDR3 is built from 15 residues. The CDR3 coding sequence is TGTGCCAGCAGCGAGATAATGGGACAGGAATATGGCTACACCTTC. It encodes CASSEIMGQEYGYTF. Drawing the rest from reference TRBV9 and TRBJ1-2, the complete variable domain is DSGVTQTPKHLITATGQRVTLRCSPRSGDLSVYWYQQSLDQGLQFLIQYYNGEERAKGNILERFSAQQFPDLHSELNLSSLELGDSALYFCASSEIMGQEYGYTFGSGTRLTVV.

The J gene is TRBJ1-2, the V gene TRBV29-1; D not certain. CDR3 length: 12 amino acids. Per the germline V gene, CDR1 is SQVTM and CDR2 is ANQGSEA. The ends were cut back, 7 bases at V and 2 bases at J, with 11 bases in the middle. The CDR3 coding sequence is TGCAGCGGACGGGGAGAGAACTATGGCTACACCTTC. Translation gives CSGRGENYGYTF.

The CDR3 bases are TGTGCCAGCAGTTTCACCCCCCCAGCTGGGGCCAACGTCCTGACTTTC. Amino acids: CASSFTPPAGANVLTF. V is TRBV27 and J is TRBJ2-6; D uncertain. The germline V gene encodes CDR1 MNHEY and CDR2 SMNVEV (reference sequence). There are 16 residues in the CDR3. V was trimmed by 3 bases and J by 2 bases, leaving 11 bases between them.

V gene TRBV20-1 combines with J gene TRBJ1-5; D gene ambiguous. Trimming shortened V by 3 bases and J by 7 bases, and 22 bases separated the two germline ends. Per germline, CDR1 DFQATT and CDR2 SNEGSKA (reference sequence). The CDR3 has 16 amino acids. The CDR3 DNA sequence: TGCAGTGCTAGTCCACCCGCGGCCTCGAGCGGGCAGCCCCAGCATTTT. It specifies CSASPPAASSGQPQHF.